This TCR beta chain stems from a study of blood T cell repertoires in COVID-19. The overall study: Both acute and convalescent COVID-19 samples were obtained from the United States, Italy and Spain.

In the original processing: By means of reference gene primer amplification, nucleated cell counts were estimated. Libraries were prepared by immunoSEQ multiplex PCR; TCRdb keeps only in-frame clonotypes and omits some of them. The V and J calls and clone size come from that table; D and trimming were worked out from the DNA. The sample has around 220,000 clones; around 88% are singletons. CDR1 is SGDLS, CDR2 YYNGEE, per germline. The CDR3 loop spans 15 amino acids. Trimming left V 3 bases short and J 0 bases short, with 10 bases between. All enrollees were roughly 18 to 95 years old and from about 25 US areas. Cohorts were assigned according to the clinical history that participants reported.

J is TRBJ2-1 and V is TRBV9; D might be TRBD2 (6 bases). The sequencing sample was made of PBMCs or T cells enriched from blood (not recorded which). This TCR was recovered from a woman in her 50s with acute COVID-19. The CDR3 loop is CASSGAGNSYNEQFF. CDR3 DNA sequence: TGTGCCAGCAGCGGTGCGGGAAACTCCTACAATGAGCAGTTCTTC.